The 21 T cell receptor beta chains in this list originate from one sample, sequenced in a study of blood T cell repertoires in COVID-19. The repertoire was sequenced with immunoSEQ multiplex PCR; TCRdb's copy has only in-frame clones and lacks some. In the table there are around 220,000 clones, 70% to 90% of which are singletons. Sequencing was done on a sample of PBMCs or T cells enriched from blood (not recorded which). These receptors originate from a woman aged 45-60 years with acute COVID-19.

This clone was detected once. The chain couples TRBV21-1 to TRBJ2-1; the listed D gene, TRBD2, was not tested against the DNA. TRBV21-1 has pseudogene status. The CDR3 loop spans 12 amino acids. This CDR3 reads CASSKVLGGQFF. The CDR3 nucleotides read TGTGCCAGCAGCAAAGTACTGGGGGGGCAGTTCTTC.

The CDR3 nucleotides are TGTGCCAGCCGATTACAGGGGATGGAAGGCTACACCTTC. Translated, it gives CASRLQGMEGYTF. The chain carries TRBV6-5 and TRBJ1-2, with TRBD1 matching over 7 bases. Germline V gives CDR1 MNHEY, CDR2 SVGAGI. The CDR3 consists of 13 residues. The V gene end was trimmed by 8 bases and the J gene end by 8 bases; junction bases not matched to a gene: 11.

This clone was seen once. This chain connects TRBV3-1 (or the pseudogene TRBV3-2) to TRBJ2-7; 9 bases map to TRBD2. J gave up 5 bases and V 4 bases, and 6 bases lay outside the gene matches. The CDR3 totals 14 residues. Germline V gene lookup returns CDR1 LGHDT and CDR2 YNNKEL (reference sequence). The CDR3 reads CASSLIAGEDEQYF. CDR3 coding DNA: TGTGCCAGCAGCCTAATAGCGGGAGAAGACGAGCAGTACTTC.

The chain couples TRBV6-2 or TRBV6-3 to TRBJ2-2; 9 bases map to TRBD2. CDR3 length: 15 amino acids. Looked up from germline, CDR1 is MNHEY and CDR2 is SVGEGT. With 6 bases clipped from V and 6 bases from J, the junction kept 8 bases outside the gene matches. The CDR3 is CASSPISGRAGELFF. The CDR3 DNA reads as TGTGCCAGCAGCCCCATTAGCGGGAGAGCCGGGGAGCTGTTTTTT.

The V and J genes are TRBV18 and TRBJ1-3; D unresolved. Germline V gene sequence: CDR1 KGHSH, CDR2 LQKENI. This CDR3 has 15 residues. Trimming cost V 3 bases and J 0 bases, with 9 bases left between them. The CDR3 nucleotides are TGTGCCAGCTCACCGACAACTCTCTCTGGAAACACCATATATTTT. Protein: CASSPTTLSGNTIYF.

This chain links TRBV19 with TRBJ2-1; D remains unclear. V lost 6 bases and J 0 bases, leaving 12 bases between the germline ends. The CDR3 loop spans 15 amino acids. Looked up from germline, CDR1 is LNHDA and CDR2 is SQIVND (reference sequence). The CDR3 loop reads CASRIRDSSYNEQFF. Written as DNA, the CDR3 is TGTGCCAGTAGAATTCGCGATAGCTCCTACAATGAGCAGTTCTTC.

This clone was picked up one time. This sequence joins TRBV7-3 and TRBJ2-7; D might be TRBD2 (5 bases). Germline loops: CDR1 SGHTA, CDR2 FQGTGA. CDR3 length: 15 amino acids. V was cut by 0 bases and J by 2 bases, with 11 bases left in between. CDR3 sequence: CASSLTGSWAYEQYF. CDR3 nucleotides: TGTGCCAGCAGCTTAACGGGGAGTTGGGCCTACGAGCAGTACTTC.

The rearrangement links TRBV6-5 to TRBJ2-3; 7 bases line up with TRBD1. The CDR3 covers 15 residues. In germline, CDR1 is MNHEY, CDR2 SVGAGI. V lost 0 bases, J lost 2 bases, and 2 bases stayed unmatched. Here the CDR3 DNA reads TGTGCCAGCAGTTACTCGGGGACAGCCACAGATACGCAGTATTTT. Its translation is CASSYSGTATDTQYF.

The chain has TRBV19 and TRBJ1-5, with 7 bases matching TRBD1. The CDR3 spans 17 residues. Per the germline V gene, CDR1 is LNHDA and CDR2 is SQIVND (reference sequence). Germline trimming cut 5 bases from V and 0 bases from J; bases unmatched to any gene: 10. This CDR3 is CASSFPQGWDSNQPQHF. The CDR3 region has the DNA TGTGCCAGTAGTTTCCCACAGGGGTGGGATAGCAATCAGCCCCAGCATTTT.

The rearrangement links TRBV6-5 to TRBJ2-2, with D possibly being TRBD2 (5 bases). From germline, CDR1 is MNHEY and CDR2 SVGAGI. CDR3 length: 15 amino acids. Trimming shortened V by 7 bases and J by 5 bases, and 17 bases separated the two germline ends. CDR3 loop: CASIWSLAVTGELFF. CDR3 nucleotide sequence: TGTGCCAGCATTTGGAGTCTAGCAGTGACCGGGGAGCTGTTTTTT.

This clone was detected only a few times. The chain uses TRBV3-1 (or the pseudogene TRBV3-2) and TRBJ1-1, with D hard to call. Germline V lookup: CDR1 LGHDT, CDR2 YNNKEL (reference sequence). The CDR3 has 15 amino acids. Trimming stripped 1 base from V and 0 bases from J, with 9 bases between. The CDR3, as DNA: TGTGCCAGCAGCCAAGGTAGTTCGTTGAACACTGAAGCTTTCTTT. Encoded protein: CASSQGSSLNTEAFF.

This sequence joins TRBV27 and TRBJ1-6; D remains ambiguous. The germline CDR1 and CDR2 sequences are MNHEY and SMNVEV (reference sequence). The V end was cut by 5 bases, the J end by 12 bases, with 11 bases between. This CDR3 region has 12 residues. CDR3 nucleotides: TGTGCCAGCAGTCCTCTTACGAGACCCCTCCACTTT. Its protein is CASSPLTRPLHF.

This sequence joins TRBV27 and TRBJ1-5; the D is unclear. The length of the CDR3 is 17 residues. V dropped 5 bases and J dropped 4 bases, with 21 bases sitting between them. Per germline, CDR1 MNHEY and CDR2 SMNVEV (reference sequence). The CDR3 region is CASSPPPTNGMNQPQHF. DNA for the CDR3: TGTGCCAGCAGTCCTCCCCCGACAAATGGAATGAATCAGCCCCAGCATTTT.

The chain employs TRBV4-2 and TRBJ2-3; possible D gene TRBD2, 6 bases. V was cut by 0 bases and J by 9 bases, with 16 bases left in between. Germline-derived CDR1 and CDR2 are LGHNA and YNFKEQ. The CDR3 loop spans 15 amino acids. The CDR3 region is CASSQDALPSDTQYF. The CDR3 DNA follows: TGTGCCAGCAGCCAAGACGCCCTACCTAGCGACACGCAGTATTTT.

The chain uses TRBV7-9 and TRBJ2-7; TRBD1 is a possible D gene (5 bases). V gave up 5 bases and J gave up 5 bases, with 10 bases separating them. Germline V lookup: CDR1 SEHNR, CDR2 FQNEAQ (reference sequence). The CDR3 runs 12 residues. The CDR3 reads CASSPQGNEQYF. The CDR3 region has the DNA TGTGCCAGCAGCCCCCAGGGAAACGAGCAGTACTTC.

The chain is built from TRBV5-1 and TRBJ2-7, with 13 bases fitting TRBD2. The CDR3 contains 16 residues. Germline trimming cut 0 bases from V and 5 bases from J; bases unmatched to any gene: 5. Germline V gene lookup returns CDR1 SGHRS and CDR2 YFSETQ. CDR3 loop: CASSLDGLAGANEQYF. As DNA, the CDR3 is TGCGCCAGCAGCTTGGACGGACTAGCGGGAGCGAACGAGCAGTACTTC. Complete variable domain (other parts from reference TRBV5-1 and TRBJ2-7): KAGVTQTPRYLIKTRGQQVTLSCSPISGHRSVSWYQQTPGQGLQFLFEYFSETQRNKGNFPGRFSGRQFSNSRSEMNVSTLELGDSALYLCASSLDGLAGANEQYFGPGTRLTVT.

The V gene is TRBV7-2, the J gene TRBJ2-3; D not certain. The CDR3 runs 14 residues. The V gene's germline CDR1 is SGHTA and CDR2 FQGNSA. With 1 base removed from V and 6 bases from J, the gap between germline ends came to 11 bases. The CDR3 DNA follows: TGTGCCAGCAGCTTAGGGTCAGGTTCCGATACGCAGTATTTT. Translation gives CASSLGSGSDTQYF.

The rearrangement links TRBV7-2 to TRBJ1-2, with a weak D call TRBD1 (6 bases). The V end lost 1 base, the J end lost 5 bases, and 14 bases lay between the germline ends. The length of the CDR3 is 15 residues. CDR1 SGHTA and CDR2 FQGNSA come from the germline V gene. CDR3 bases: TGTGCCAGCAGCTTAGGAATAGGGAGGGGGTATGGCTACACCTTC. Translating gives CASSLGIGRGYGYTF.

This clone showed up just a few times. The chain recombines TRBV29-1 with TRBJ2-6; TRBD1 matches at 8 bases. The germline V gene has CDR1 SQVTM and CDR2 ANQGSEA. With 4 bases clipped from V and 1 base from J, the junction kept 3 bases outside the gene matches. This CDR3 has 15 amino acids. CDR3 sequence (DNA): TGCAGCGTTGCTCAGGGGGCTTCTGGGGCCAACGTCCTGACTTTC. Amino acid sequence: CSVAQGASGANVLTF.

This clone was picked up one time. The rearrangement joins TRBV27 to TRBJ2-4; TRBD1 matches at 8 bases. Germline CDR1 reads MNHEY; CDR2 reads SMNVEV (reference sequence). CDR3 size: 13 residues. V lost 4 bases to trimming and J lost 6 bases; unmatched junction nucleotides: 2. The CDR3 sequence: CASSSQGANIQYF. CDR3 sequence (DNA): TGTGCCAGCAGTTCTCAGGGGGCAAACATTCAGTACTTC.

The chain uses TRBV7-2 and TRBJ1-1; D call uncertain. CDR3 length equals 13 residues. The germline V gene has CDR1 SGHTA and CDR2 FQGNSA. The V and J ends lost 2 bases and 2 bases respectively, with 6 bases between them. CDR3 region: CASSLNRNTEAFF. CDR3 DNA sequence: TGTGCCAGCAGCTTAAACAGAAACACTGAAGCTTTCTTT.